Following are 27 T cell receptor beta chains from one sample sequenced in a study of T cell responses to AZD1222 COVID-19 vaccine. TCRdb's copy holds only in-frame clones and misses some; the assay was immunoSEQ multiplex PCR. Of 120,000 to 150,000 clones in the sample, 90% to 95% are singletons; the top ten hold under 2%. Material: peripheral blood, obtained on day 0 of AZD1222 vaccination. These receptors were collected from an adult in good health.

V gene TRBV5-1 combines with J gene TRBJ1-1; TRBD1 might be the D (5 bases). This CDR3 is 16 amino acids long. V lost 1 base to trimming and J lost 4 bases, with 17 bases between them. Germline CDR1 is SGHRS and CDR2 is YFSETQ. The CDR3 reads CASSLTVGGTATEAFF. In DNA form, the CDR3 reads TGCGCCAGCAGCTTGACCGTGGGGGGAACGGCCACTGAAGCTTTCTTT. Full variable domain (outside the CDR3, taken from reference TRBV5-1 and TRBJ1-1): KAGVTQTPRYLIKTRGQQVTLSCSPISGHRSVSWYQQTPGQGLQFLFEYFSETQRNKGNFPGRFSGRQFSNSRSEMNVSTLELGDSALYLCASSLTVGGTATEAFFGQGTRLTVV.

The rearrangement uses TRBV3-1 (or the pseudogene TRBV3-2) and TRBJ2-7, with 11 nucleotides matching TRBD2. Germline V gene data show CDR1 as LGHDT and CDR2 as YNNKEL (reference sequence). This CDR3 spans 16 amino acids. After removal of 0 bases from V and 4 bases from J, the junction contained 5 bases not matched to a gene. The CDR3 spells CASSQDARTSGYEQYF. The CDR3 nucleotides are TGTGCCAGCAGCCAAGATGCCCGGACTAGCGGGTACGAGCAGTACTTC.

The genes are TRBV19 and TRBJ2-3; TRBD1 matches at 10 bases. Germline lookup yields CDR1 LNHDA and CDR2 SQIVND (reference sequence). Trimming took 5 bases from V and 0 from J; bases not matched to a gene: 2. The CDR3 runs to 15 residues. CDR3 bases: TGTGCCAGTAGTGACAGGGGGCTAAGCACAGATACGCAGTATTTT. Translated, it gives CASSDRGLSTDTQYF.

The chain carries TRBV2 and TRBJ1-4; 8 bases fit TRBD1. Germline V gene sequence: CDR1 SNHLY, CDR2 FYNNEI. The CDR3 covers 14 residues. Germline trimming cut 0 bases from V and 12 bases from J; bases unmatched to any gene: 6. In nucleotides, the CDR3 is TGTGCCAGCAGTGAAGCGTATCCGGGACAGGAACTGTTTTTT. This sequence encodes CASSEAYPGQELFF.

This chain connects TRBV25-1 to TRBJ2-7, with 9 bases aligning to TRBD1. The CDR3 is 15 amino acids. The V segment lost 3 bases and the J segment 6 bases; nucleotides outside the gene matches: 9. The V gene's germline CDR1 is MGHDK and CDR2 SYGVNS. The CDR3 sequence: CASSEARDRAAEQYF. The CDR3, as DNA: TGTGCCAGCAGTGAGGCGCGGGACAGGGCAGCCGAGCAGTACTTC.

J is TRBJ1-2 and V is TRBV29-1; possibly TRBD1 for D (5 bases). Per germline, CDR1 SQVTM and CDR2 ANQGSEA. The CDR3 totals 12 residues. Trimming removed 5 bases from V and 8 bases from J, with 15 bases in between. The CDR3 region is CSVLGRDGGYTF. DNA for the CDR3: TGCAGCGTTCTTGGCAGGGATGGGGGCTACACCTTC.

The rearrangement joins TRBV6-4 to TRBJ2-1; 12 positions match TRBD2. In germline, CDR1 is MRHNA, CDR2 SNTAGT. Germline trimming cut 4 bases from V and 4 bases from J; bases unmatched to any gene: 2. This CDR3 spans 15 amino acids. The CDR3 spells CASSAGLAGYNEQFF. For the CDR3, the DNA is TGTGCCAGCAGTGCAGGACTAGCGGGGTACAATGAGCAGTTCTTC.

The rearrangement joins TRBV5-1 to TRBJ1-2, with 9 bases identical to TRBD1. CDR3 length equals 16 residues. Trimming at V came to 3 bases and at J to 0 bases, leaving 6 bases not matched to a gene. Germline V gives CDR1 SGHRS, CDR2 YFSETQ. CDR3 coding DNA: TGCGCCAGCAGCTGGGGACAGGGAGAAACTAACTATGGCTACACCTTC. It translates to CASSWGQGETNYGYTF.

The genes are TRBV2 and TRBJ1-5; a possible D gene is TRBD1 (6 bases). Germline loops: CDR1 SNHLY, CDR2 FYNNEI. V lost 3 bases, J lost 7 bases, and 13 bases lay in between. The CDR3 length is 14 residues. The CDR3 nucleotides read TGTGCCAGCAGTGACACAGGGACCTTGCAGCCCCAGCATTTT. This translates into CASSDTGTLQPQHF.

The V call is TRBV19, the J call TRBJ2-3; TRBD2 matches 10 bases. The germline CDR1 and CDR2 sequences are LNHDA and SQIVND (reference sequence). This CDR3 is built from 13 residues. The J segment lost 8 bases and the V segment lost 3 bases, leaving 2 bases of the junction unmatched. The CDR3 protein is CASSIGTSATQYF. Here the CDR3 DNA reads TGTGCCAGTAGTATCGGGACTAGCGCTACGCAGTATTTT.

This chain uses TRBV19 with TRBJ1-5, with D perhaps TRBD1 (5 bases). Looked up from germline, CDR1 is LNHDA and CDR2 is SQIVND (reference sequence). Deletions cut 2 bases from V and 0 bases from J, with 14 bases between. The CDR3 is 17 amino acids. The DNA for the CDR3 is TGTGCCAGTAGTATATTGGGGGACGGACTTAGCAATCAGCCCCAGCATTTT. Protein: CASSILGDGLSNQPQHF. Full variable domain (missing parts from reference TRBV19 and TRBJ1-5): DGGITQSPKYLFRKEGQNVTLSCEQNLNHDAMYWYRQDPGQGLRLIYYSQIVNDFQKGDIAEGYSVSREKKESFPLTVTSAQKNPTAFYLCASSILGDGLSNQPQHFGDGTRLSIL.

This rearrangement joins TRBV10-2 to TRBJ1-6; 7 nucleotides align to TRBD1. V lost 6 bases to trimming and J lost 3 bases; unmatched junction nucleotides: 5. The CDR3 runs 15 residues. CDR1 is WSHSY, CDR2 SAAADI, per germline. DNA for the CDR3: TGCGCCAGCAGGGCCGGGACAGACTATAATTCACCCCTCCACTTT. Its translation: CASRAGTDYNSPLHF.

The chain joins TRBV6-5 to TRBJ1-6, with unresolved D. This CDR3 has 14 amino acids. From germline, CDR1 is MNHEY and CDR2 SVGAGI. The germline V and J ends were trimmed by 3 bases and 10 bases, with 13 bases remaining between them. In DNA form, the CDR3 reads TGTGCCAGCAGTTATGGGCGAGGGCGGTCACCCCTCCACTTT. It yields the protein CASSYGRGRSPLHF.

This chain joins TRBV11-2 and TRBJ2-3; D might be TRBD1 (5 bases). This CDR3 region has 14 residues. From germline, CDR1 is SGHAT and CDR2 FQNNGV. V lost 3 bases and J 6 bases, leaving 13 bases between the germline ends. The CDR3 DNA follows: TGTGCCAGCAGCTTGGGGCTATTGAGTGATACGCAGTATTTT. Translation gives CASSLGLLSDTQYF.

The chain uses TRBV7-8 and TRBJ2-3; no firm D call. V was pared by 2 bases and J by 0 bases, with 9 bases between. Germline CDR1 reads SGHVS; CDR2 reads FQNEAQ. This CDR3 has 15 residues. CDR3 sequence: CASSLRQLSTDTQYF. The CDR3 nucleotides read TGTGCCAGCAGCTTACGACAACTAAGCACAGATACGCAGTATTTT.

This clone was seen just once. The CDR3 sequence: CASSPEGPGFSWLNTEAFF. In nucleotides, the CDR3 is TGTGCCAGCAGTCCTGAGGGACCGGGCTTCTCTTGGCTGAACACTGAAGCTTTCTTT. The chain combines TRBV27 with TRBJ1-1; TRBD1 might be the D (5 bases). CDR1 and CDR2 (germline): MNHEY, SMNVEV (reference sequence). V was pared by 5 bases and J by 0 bases, with 25 bases between. CDR3 length equals 19 residues.

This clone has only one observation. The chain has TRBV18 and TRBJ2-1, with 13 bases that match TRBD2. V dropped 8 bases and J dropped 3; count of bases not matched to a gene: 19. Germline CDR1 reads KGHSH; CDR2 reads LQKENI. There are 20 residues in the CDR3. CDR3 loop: CASPNPLGLAGPSFYNEQFF. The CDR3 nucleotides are TGTGCCAGCCCTAACCCCTTGGGACTAGCGGGACCGAGTTTCTACAATGAGCAGTTCTTC.

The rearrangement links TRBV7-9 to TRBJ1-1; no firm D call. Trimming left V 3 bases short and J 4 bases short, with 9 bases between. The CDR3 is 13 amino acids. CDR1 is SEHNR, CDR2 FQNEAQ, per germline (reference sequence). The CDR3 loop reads CASSLREGTEAFF. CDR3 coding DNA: TGTGCCAGCAGCTTGAGGGAGGGCACTGAAGCTTTCTTT.

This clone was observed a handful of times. The CDR3 loop reads CASSFLAHTGTGVAGAGNTIYF. In DNA form, the CDR3 reads TGTGCCAGCAGCTTTTTAGCCCATACCGGGACAGGGGTGGCCGGCGCGGGAAACACCATATATTTT. The rearrangement uses TRBV7-6 and TRBJ1-3; TRBD1 aligns across 10 bases. Germline V gene lookup returns CDR1 SGHVS and CDR2 FNYEAQ. V was clipped by 3 bases and J by 4 bases; unmatched bases: 24. CDR3 length: 22 amino acids. Variable domain in full (rest from reference TRBV7-6 and TRBJ1-3): GAGVSQSPRYKVTKRGQDVALRCDPISGHVSLYWYRQALGQGPEFLTYFNYEAQQDKSGLPNDRFSAERPEGSISTLTIQRTEQRDSAMYRCASSFLAHTGTGVAGAGNTIYFGEGSWLTVV.

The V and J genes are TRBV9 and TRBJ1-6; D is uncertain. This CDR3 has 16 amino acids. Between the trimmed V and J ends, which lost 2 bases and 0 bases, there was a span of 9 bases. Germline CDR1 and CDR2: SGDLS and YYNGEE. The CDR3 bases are TGTGCCAGCAGCGTTTCAGTTGACTCCTATAATTCACCCCTCCACTTT. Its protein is CASSVSVDSYNSPLHF.

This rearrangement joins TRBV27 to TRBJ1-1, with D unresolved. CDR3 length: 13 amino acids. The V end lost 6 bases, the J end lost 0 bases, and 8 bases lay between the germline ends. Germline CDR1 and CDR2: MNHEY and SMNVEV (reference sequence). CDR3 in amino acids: CASRGSMNTEAFF. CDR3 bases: TGTGCCAGCAGGGGGTCCATGAACACTGAAGCTTTCTTT.

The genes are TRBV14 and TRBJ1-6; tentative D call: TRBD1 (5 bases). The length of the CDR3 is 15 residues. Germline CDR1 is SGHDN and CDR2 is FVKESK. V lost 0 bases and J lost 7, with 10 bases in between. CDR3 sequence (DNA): TGTGCCAGCAGCCAAGAATACGGGGGGAATTCACCCCTCCACTTT. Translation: CASSQEYGGNSPLHF.

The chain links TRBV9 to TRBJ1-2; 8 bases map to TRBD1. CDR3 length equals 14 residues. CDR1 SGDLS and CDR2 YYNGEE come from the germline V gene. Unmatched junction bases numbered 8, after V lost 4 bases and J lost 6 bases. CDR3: CASSIGQGGNGYTF. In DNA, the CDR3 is TGTGCCAGCAGCATTGGACAGGGCGGAAATGGCTACACCTTC.

The CDR3 protein is CASSMQGLNSPLHF. The DNA of the CDR3 is TGTGCCAGTAGTATGCAGGGTTTGAATTCACCCCTCCACTTT. The chain recombines TRBV19 with TRBJ1-6; TRBD1 might be the D (5 bases). Germline loops: CDR1 LNHDA, CDR2 SQIVND (reference sequence). With 3 bases removed from V and 7 bases from J, the gap between germline ends came to 10 bases. This CDR3 is 14 amino acids long.

DNA of the CDR3: TGTGCCAGAAGCTTGAGGACCCAAGAACGTCAGCCCCAGCATTTT. The encoded protein is CARSLRTQERQPQHF. This chain connects TRBV5-3 to TRBJ1-5; no reliable D call. TRBV5-3 is an ORF for which the function is uncertain. The CDR3 runs 15 residues. Trimming removed 1 base from V and 6 bases from J, with 14 bases in between.

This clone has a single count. In nucleotides, the CDR3 is TGCGCCAGCAGCTTGGATCAGTCCTACGAGCAGTACTTC. Its translation is CASSLDQSYEQYF. The chain recombines TRBV5-1 with TRBJ2-7; no firm D call. The V end lost 0 bases, the J end lost 1 base, and 5 bases lay between the germline ends. CDR1 and CDR2 (germline): SGHRS, YFSETQ. The CDR3 has 13 residues.

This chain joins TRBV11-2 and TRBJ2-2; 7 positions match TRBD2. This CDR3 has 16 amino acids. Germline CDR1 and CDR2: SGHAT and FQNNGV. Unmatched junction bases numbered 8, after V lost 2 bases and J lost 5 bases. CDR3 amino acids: CASSLKMGGGTGELFF. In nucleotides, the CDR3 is TGTGCCAGCAGCTTAAAAATGGGGGGAGGGACCGGGGAGCTGTTTTTT.